This passage covers 30 T cell receptor beta chains from one sample sequenced in a study of post-analysis software for immune sequencing data. The study, taken as a whole, reports: Five TRBV segments were significantly more frequent in patients than in controls. TRBV5-6, TRBV5-1 and TRBV20-1 were among these segments.

Researchers reported that TCR beta cDNA libraries carried unique molecular identifiers. TCRdb ran MiXCR on the PCR reads and lists one entry per CDR3 protein. The sample has approximately 630,000 distinct CDR3 sequences, over 45% seen once; the top ten hold 11%. These receptors are not linked to any known antigen. The specimen sequenced was blood. All receptors derive from a girl between 2 and 10 years old with multiple sclerosis.

The V gene is TRBV20-1, the J gene TRBJ2-4, with 7 bases lining up with TRBD2. Germline CDR1 and CDR2: DFQATT and SNEGSKA (reference sequence). The CDR3 consists of 15 residues. V lost 3 bases and J lost 0; bases outside the gene matches: 5. CDR3 sequence: CSARPSGLAKNIQYF. CDR3 nucleotides: TGCAGTGCTAGGCCTAGCGGACTAGCCAAAAACATTCAGTACTTC.

In this sample, this clonotype turned up once. The chain joins TRBV19 to TRBJ2-1; weak D call: TRBD1 (6 bases). The length of the CDR3 is 14 residues. Germline V CDR1 and CDR2: LNHDA, SQIVND (reference sequence). V lost 3 bases to trimming and J lost 5 bases, with 11 bases between them. The CDR3 spells CASSMGAANNEQFF. In nucleotides, the CDR3 is TGTGCCAGTAGTATGGGGGCAGCTAACAATGAGCAGTTCTTC.

V and J are TRBV15 and TRBJ2-7, with D unresolved. This CDR3 is 15 amino acids long. Trimming shortened V by 1 base and J by 2 bases, and 12 bases separated the two germline ends. Germline V gene sequence: CDR1 LNHNV, CDR2 YYDKDF (reference sequence). This CDR3 is CATSRAPPGTYEQYF. The CDR3 region has the DNA TGTGCCACCAGCAGAGCCCCTCCGGGCACCTACGAGCAGTACTTC.

V gene TRBV12-3 or TRBV12-4 combines with J gene TRBJ1-2; TRBD1 matches 10 bases. V gave up 5 bases and J gave up 8 bases; unmatched junction bases: 11. This CDR3 has 15 residues. CDR3 DNA sequence: TGTGCCAGCAGTGAACGGGACAGGGGATGGGGAGGCTACACCTTC. This codes for CASSERDRGWGGYTF.

V and J are TRBV20-1 and TRBJ2-5, with 11 bases aligning to TRBD2. Germline values: CDR1 DFQATT, CDR2 SNEGSKA (reference sequence). There are 16 residues in the CDR3. Trimming at V came to 4 bases and at J to 2 bases, leaving 9 bases not matched to a gene. In nucleotides, the CDR3 is TGCAGTGCTACCCGAACTAGCGGGGGCCTTCAAGAGACCCAGTACTTC. This translates into CSATRTSGGLQETQYF.

The chain links TRBV11-2 to TRBJ2-6, with D possibly called TRBD1 or TRBD2 (6 bases each). Germline lookup yields CDR1 SGHAT and CDR2 FQNNGV. This CDR3 spans 16 amino acids. Trimming removed 6 bases at V and 4 bases at J, with 16 bases between. The CDR3 region is CASSTRGVAGANVLTF. The CDR3, as DNA: TGTGCCAGCAGTACTAGGGGGGTGGCAGGGGCCAACGTCCTGACTTTC.

CDR3 nucleotides: TGTGCCAGCAGACTCGGACGGGGAAGGGAGACCCAGTACTTC. Translating it yields CASRLGRGRETQYF. The rearrangement joins TRBV28 to TRBJ2-5; D is possibly TRBD2 (5 bases). The CDR3 is made up of 14 amino acids. V lost 6 bases to trimming and J lost 5 bases, with 16 bases between them. CDR1 is MDHEN, CDR2 SYDVKM, per germline.

V and J are TRBV6-6 and TRBJ2-5; D gene unclear. Between the trimmed V and J ends, which lost 0 bases and 11 bases, there was a span of 13 bases. The CDR3 runs 13 residues. The germline CDR1 and CDR2 sequences are MNHNY and SVGAGI (reference sequence). The CDR3 protein is CASSYSIIRKQYF. CDR3 nucleotides: TGTGCCAGCAGTTACTCGATAATCAGGAAGCAGTACTTC.

This clonotype was counted between two and nine times. The chain recombines TRBV6-6 with TRBJ2-5; D gene uncertain. V shed 3 bases and J shed 3 bases, with 8 bases lying between them. Per the germline V gene, CDR1 is MNHNY and CDR2 is SVGAGI (reference sequence). The CDR3 runs to 13 residues. CDR3: CASSYAEKETQYF. The CDR3 DNA reads TGTGCCAGCAGTTATGCCGAGAAAGAGACCCAGTACTTC.

The chain joins TRBV10-3 to TRBJ1-1; a weak D match, TRBD1 (6 bases). CDR1 is ENHRY and CDR2 is SYGVKD in the germline V gene. V was trimmed by 4 bases and J by 4 bases, leaving 16 bases between them. CDR3 length: 15 amino acids. CDR3 DNA: TGTGCCATCAGTGGGGGGGACATAAGGATCACTGAAGCTTTCTTT. This translates into CAISGGDIRITEAFF.

The genes are TRBV12-3 or TRBV12-4 and TRBJ2-3, with D uncertain. The V and J ends lost 3 bases and 3 bases respectively, with 19 bases between them. This CDR3 is built from 17 residues. The CDR3 coding sequence is TGTGCCAGCAGTTTTTCCCCAATTGTTATGACAACAGATACGCAGTATTTT. Translated: CASSFSPIVMTTDTQYF.

This rearrangement joins TRBV5-1 to TRBJ2-3, with 13 bases matching TRBD2. The CDR3 contains 17 residues. Germline V gene lookup returns CDR1 SGHRS and CDR2 YFSETQ. The J segment lost 2 bases and the V segment lost 3 bases, leaving 6 bases of the junction unmatched. The CDR3 reads CASSSGLAGADTDTQYF. DNA for the CDR3: TGCGCCAGCAGCTCCGGACTAGCGGGAGCTGACACAGATACGCAGTATTTT.

V and J are TRBV11-2 and TRBJ2-1, with unresolved D. The germline V and J ends were trimmed by 3 bases and 6 bases, with 21 bases remaining between them. Germline-derived CDR1 and CDR2 are SGHAT and FQNNGV. The CDR3 covers 17 residues. The CDR3 sequence: CASSFLGLQGFFNEQFF. The CDR3 DNA is TGTGCCAGCAGCTTCCTAGGGCTCCAAGGATTTTTCAATGAGCAGTTCTTC.

This chain uses TRBV20-1 with TRBJ2-4; 8 bases fit TRBD2. After removal of 0 bases from V and 7 bases from J, the junction contained 2 bases not matched to a gene. This CDR3 comprises 13 residues. Germline V gene lookup returns CDR1 DFQATT and CDR2 SNEGSKA (reference sequence). CDR3 region: CSARETGGNIQYF. CDR3 sequence (DNA): TGCAGTGCTAGAGAAACGGGAGGGAACATTCAGTACTTC.

J is TRBJ1-2 and V is TRBV6-2 or TRBV6-3; 8 bases are a match to TRBD1. V was pared by 5 bases and J by 5 bases, with 13 bases of the junction left unmatched. Germline V gene sequence: CDR1 MNHEY, CDR2 SVGEGT. The CDR3 has 16 amino acids. DNA for the CDR3: TGTGCCAGCAGTCCCAGGACAGGGCCATCGACTTATGGCTACACCTTC. Translating it yields CASSPRTGPSTYGYTF.

The chain combines TRBV6-2 or TRBV6-3 with TRBJ2-1; no clear D gene. V was clipped by 0 bases and J by 11 bases, with 8 bases between them. CDR1 is MNHEY and CDR2 is SVGEGT in the germline V gene. CDR3 length: 12 amino acids. For the CDR3, the DNA is TGTGCCAGCAGTTACTCTTGGGCCAAGCAGTTCTTC. Its translation: CASSYSWAKQFF.

This clonotype appeared a few times. This rearrangement joins TRBV12-3 or TRBV12-4 to TRBJ2-1; D not resolved. V was shortened by 2 bases and J by 9 bases, with 11 bases between the two germline ends. This CDR3 is 13 amino acids long. The CDR3, as DNA: TGTGCCAGCAGTTTATTATCAGCTATTGAGCAGTTCTTC. This encodes CASSLLSAIEQFF.

The CDR3 loop reads CSAREQDTGELFF. As DNA, the CDR3 is TGCAGTGCTAGAGAACAAGACACCGGGGAGCTGTTTTTT. The rearrangement links TRBV20-1 to TRBJ2-2; D is unresolved. Germline V gene lookup returns CDR1 DFQATT and CDR2 SNEGSKA (reference sequence). V dropped 0 bases and J dropped 3 bases, with 5 bases sitting between them. This CDR3 spans 13 amino acids.

The chain couples TRBV25-1 to TRBJ1-2; D is unclear. V was cut by 3 bases and J by 8 bases, with 16 bases left in between. The CDR3 has 14 residues. CDR1 and CDR2 (germline): MGHDK, SYGVNS. CDR3 coding DNA: TGTGCCAGCAGTGATTCGGGGAACTCAGCGGGCTACACCTTC. Translation gives CASSDSGNSAGYTF.

J is TRBJ2-1 and V is TRBV20-1, with D hard to call. This CDR3 is built from 16 residues. Trimming removed 5 bases at V and 1 base at J, with 18 bases between. Germline loops: CDR1 DFQATT, CDR2 SNEGSKA (reference sequence). The CDR3 region is CSASLQALLSYNEQFF. The DNA of the CDR3 is TGCAGTGCTTCTCTCCAAGCGCTCCTTTCCTACAATGAGCAGTTCTTC.

This clonotype turned up a few times. V gene TRBV7-2 combines with J gene TRBJ2-2, with D unclear. CDR1 SGHTA and CDR2 FQGNSA come from the germline V gene. The CDR3 length is 14 residues. V lost 5 bases and J lost 6, with 13 bases in between. CDR3 in DNA: TGTGCCAGCAGCGCCGACAAAGATGCCGGGGAGCTGTTTTTT. It encodes CASSADKDAGELFF.

The chain is built from TRBV29-1 and TRBJ1-1; 12 bases map to TRBD1. The length of the CDR3 is 16 residues. Per germline, CDR1 SQVTM and CDR2 ANQGSEA. With 6 bases clipped from V and 2 bases from J, the junction kept 10 bases outside the gene matches. The CDR3 bases are TGCAGCGTGGTACCGGGACAGGGGGCGCCTAACACTGAAGCTTTCTTT. The encoded protein is CSVVPGQGAPNTEAFF.

This clonotype is a singleton in its sample. J is TRBJ1-1 and V is TRBV3-1; the match to TRBD1 covers 7 bases. CDR1 is LGHDT, CDR2 YNNKEL, per germline (reference sequence). There are 16 residues in the CDR3. V lost 4 bases and J lost 3; bases outside the gene matches: 11. This chain's CDR3 is CASSLSGGLAYTEAFF. The CDR3 DNA sequence: TGTGCCAGCAGCCTCTCAGGGGGGCTAGCGTACACTGAAGCTTTCTTT.

This clonotype has more than one count but fewer than ten. The CDR3: CASSLWVETQYF. For the CDR3, the DNA is TGTGCCAGCAGCTTATGGGTAGAGACCCAGTACTTC. The J gene is TRBJ2-7, the V gene TRBV7-9; D remains unclear. The last part of the DNA fits TRBJ2-5 better; the J call may be wrong. There are 12 residues in the CDR3. Germline-derived CDR1 and CDR2 are SEHNR and FQNEAQ (reference sequence).

The chain joins TRBV20-1 to TRBJ1-1, with 10 bases lining up with TRBD1. Looked up from germline, CDR1 is DFQATT and CDR2 is SNEGSKA (reference sequence). Unmatched junction bases numbered 8, after V lost 3 bases and J lost 4 bases. The CDR3 is 15 residues long. The CDR3 nucleotides read TGCAGTGCTAGGTTCTACGGACAGGGGGTCACTGAAGCTTTCTTT. Its protein product is CSARFYGQGVTEAFF.

The CDR3 nucleotides read TGTGCCAGCAGACCTCTCCGGGACATGGGAGATCAGCCCCAGCATTTT. Its translation: CASRPLRDMGDQPQHF. The genes are TRBV28 and TRBJ1-5; D perhaps matches TRBD1 (6 bases). The CDR3 covers 16 residues. CDR1 and CDR2 from the germline V gene are MDHEN and SYDVKM. Trimming removed 6 bases at V and 5 bases at J, with 20 bases between.

This clonotype was counted a few times. The V and J genes are TRBV3-1 and TRBJ2-7, with 8 bases fitting TRBD2. The V and J ends lost 4 bases and 0 bases, in that order; junction bases with no gene match: 17. Per germline, CDR1 LGHDT and CDR2 YNNKEL (reference sequence). The CDR3 totals 19 residues. The CDR3 DNA reads TGTGCCAGCAGCCTCCCTAGACGCCCTAGCGGGCTGAGCTCCTACGAGCAGTACTTC. Protein: CASSLPRRPSGLSSYEQYF.

The chain employs TRBV5-1 and TRBJ2-3; either TRBD1 or TRBD2 may supply D (5 bases each). Trimming removed 4 bases from V and 5 bases from J, with 20 bases in between. The CDR3 runs 16 residues. Per germline, CDR1 SGHRS and CDR2 YFSETQ. This CDR3 is CASSRGPGRNLDTQYF. CDR3 DNA sequence: TGCGCCAGCAGCCGCGGACCGGGACGGAATCTAGATACGCAGTATTTT.

This sequence joins TRBV7-9 and TRBJ2-1; 10 nucleotides line up with TRBD2. This CDR3 has 18 residues. V trimming: 10 bases; J trimming: 3 bases; junction bases outside the gene matches: 18. Germline V gene data show CDR1 as SEHNR and CDR2 as FQNEAQ (reference sequence). CDR3 DNA: TGTGCCACCCCGGGCACTAGCGGGACAGTGGGGATCTACAATGAGCAGTTCTTC. Translating it yields CATPGTSGTVGIYNEQFF.

The rearrangement uses TRBV6-2 or TRBV6-3 and TRBJ2-6; D is unclear. The V end was cut by 2 bases, the J end by 2 bases, with 4 bases between. The CDR3 runs 14 residues. Germline assignment: CDR1 MNHEY and CDR2 SVGEGT. The CDR3: CASSYPTGANVLTF. The CDR3 DNA sequence: TGTGCCAGCAGTTACCCTACTGGGGCCAACGTCCTGACTTTC.